These 2 T cell receptor beta chains share one sample of origin, sequenced in a study of T cells in Graves' hyperthyroidism and ophthalmopathy. Authors of the study amplified TCR beta CDR3 regions from RNA transcripts. First-round RT-PCR targeting the TCR CDR3 was performed with the HTBI primer set. TCRdb passed the multiplex PCR reads through MiXCR, listing each CDR3 protein once. The sample includes under 250,000 distinct CDR3 sequences, 15% to 20% of them seen just once. Sequencing used blood. The receptors come from a man aged 45-60 years with Graves' hyperthyroidism.

Concerning this clonotype itself: This sequence may be a read error, since a much larger clone differs from it by one base. The rearrangement uses TRBV12-3 or TRBV12-4 and TRBJ2-3, with D unresolved. The DNA end is a closer match to TRBJ1-5, so the J assignment may be wrong. The CDR3 spans 12 residues. CDR3 loop: CASCRTGNTQHF. The CDR3 coding sequence is TGTGCCAGCTGCAGGACGGGGAATACGCAGCATTTT.

This clonotype was counted many times. V usage is TRBV24-1 and J usage is TRBJ2-2; 9 nucleotides align to TRBD1. The CDR3 sequence is 16 residues long. With V trimmed by 2 bases and J by 4 bases, 4 bases remained unmatched. Looked up from germline, CDR1 is KGHDR and CDR2 is SFDVKD. The DNA for the CDR3 is TGTGCCACCAGTGATTCGCCGGGACAGGGCACCGGGGAGCTGTTTTTT. Translation: CATSDSPGQGTGELFF.